This TCR beta chain was identified during a study of T-cell reconstitution after alpha-beta-depleted transplantation in children. The V gene's germline CDR1 is SQVTM and CDR2 ANQGSEA. This CDR3 region has 14 residues. V trimming: 0 bases; J trimming: 0 bases; junction bases outside the gene matches: 0. There are many counts of this clonotype. Unique molecular identifiers were incorporated when the TCRbeta library was constructed. TCRdb redid the calling of the PCR reads with MiXCR, one entry per CDR3 protein. Of approximately 590,000 distinct CDR3 sequences in the sample, approximately 10% are singletons; the top ten hold less than 5%.

This clonotype originated in a human donor who donated a stem cell graft to a child with acute myeloid leukemia. The sample in question was PBMCs from the stem cell graft donor, obtained from the stem cell graft. This chain connects TRBV29-1 to TRBJ1-1; 8 bases line up with TRBD1. The CDR3 is CSVEEGQVNTEAFF. As DNA, the CDR3 is TGCAGCGTTGAAGAGGGACAGGTGAACACTGAAGCTTTCTTT.